This record covers a single T cell receptor (beta chain). These data are taken from a study of T cells expressing NK-cell markers. Germline lookup yields CDR1 KGHSY and CDR2 FQNENV. There are 17 residues in the CDR3. TCRdb re-called the 5' RACE reads and gives one entry per CDR3 protein, without DNA. This sample's clone table lists 200,000 to 300,000 distinct CDR3 sequences. The TCR originated in a woman aged 18 to 75 in good health. Sequencing was carried out using blood T cells: a sorted CD56 or NKG2C T cell subset, CD4+ or CD8+ T cells, or bulk PBMC T cells (not recorded which). The J gene is TRBJ2-1, the V gene TRBV16; absent DNA, TCRdb's TRBD1 call cannot be checked. The CDR3 sequence: CASSQTSGTGLKNEQFF. The variable domain in full, with the rest retrieved from reference TRBV16 and TRBJ2-1, is GEEVAQTPKHLVRGEGQKAKLYCAPIKGHSYVFWYQQVLKNEFKFLISFQNENVFDETGMPKERFSAKCLPNSPCSLEIQATKLEDSAVYFCASSQTSGTGLKNEQFFGPGTRLTVL.